The clone carrying this T cell receptor (beta chain) was counted ten times or more. The record originates from a study of early T cells in non-severe SARS-CoV-2 infection. TCRdb re-called the 5' RACE reads through MiXCR, storing one row per CDR3 protein. The sample consists of some 77,000 distinct CDR3 sequences, about 17% of them appearing once. The receptor was isolated from an adult who was a healthcare worker with PCR-confirmed SARS-CoV-2 infection or an uninfected control (not recorded which). Sequencing used whole blood.

The CDR3 DNA sequence: TGTGCCAGCAGCTTATCGGGGGGCAACAATGAAAAACTGTTTTTT. Translating gives CASSLSGGNNEKLFF. The rearrangement uses TRBV7-6 and TRBJ1-4, with a weak D call TRBD1 (6 bases). Germline V gene data show CDR1 as SGHVS and CDR2 as FNYEAQ. V shed 2 bases and J shed 5 bases, with 12 bases lying between them. CDR3 size: 15 residues.